This entry describes one TCR beta chain. Which antigen it targets is not known. There are no base qualities to consult, and no much larger clone falls within one base. The 39 donors, aged about 6 to 95 years, were systemically healthy Caucasian individuals from Russia. Each donor gave 8 to 10 milliliters of peripheral blood, drawn into EDTA-treated Vacutainer tubes. Ficoll-Paque density-gradient centrifugation was used to isolate PBMCs, with at least 6.5 million per sample. Total RNA was extracted from PBMCs with Trizol reagent, with at least 6 micrograms obtained per sample. For every donor, flow cytometry on a PBMC aliquot measured the percentage of naive CD45RAhigh/CD27high T cells. The entry originates in a study of blood T cells in healthy people across ages (dated by TCRdb to the mid-2010s). General notes on the study: In model experiments, roughly one uniquely barcoded TCR beta cDNA molecule per two T cells was captured by template switching. To track age-related changes in TCR beta repertoire diversity, the study relied on deep sequencing normalized with unique cDNA molecular identifiers. The donors were divided into four age groups: young (average approximately 17 years), middle-aged (roughly 40), aged (about 60) and long-lived (nearly 85). To avoid experimental bias, donors of different ages were randomly spread across the sequencing lanes. Two additional independent replicas of 1 million unique cDNA reads from the same blood draw were analyzed for two donors (one aged 18 to 30 and one aged 80 or older).

Including the terminal cysteine and phenylalanine, the CDR3 comprises 14 residues. Solely the CDR3 DNA is kept, with 42 bases framed from the first base. Via the germline V gene, CDR1 is ENHRY and CDR2 SYGVKD. The method was 5' RACE. TCRdb records Illumina HiSeq 2500 as the sequencer. A second PCR of roughly 7 to 11 cycles was performed with a sample-barcoded 5' primer and a J-beta primer mix. Each TCR beta cDNA molecule received a unique molecular identifier from a template-switch 5' adaptor carrying 12 random nucleotides. Each sample yielded at least 2.5 million CDR3-containing paired-end reads. First-strand cDNA synthesis was performed from all RNA using the Mint cDNA synthesis kit, with priming by a TRBC-specific oligonucleotide. All cDNA was treated with uracil-DNA glycosylase and then went through a first 18-cycle PCR with the universal primers M1SS and BC2_uni_R. Per the authors' processing: For normalization, 1 million high-quality reads were randomly selected from each sample, with every read carrying a distinct molecular identifier. Instead of being binned into consensus sequences, reads with shared molecular identifiers were discarded. CDR3 identification, clonotype clustering and error correction used MiTCR with a Q25 quality threshold and the strictest error-elimination algorithm. A nonparametric unseen species model with Euler transformation was used to estimate a lower bound on total TCR beta diversity. In-frame beta chains were kept once TCRdb had trimmed the public reads at Q25 with fastp and called clones with MiXCR. Rows merge per CDR3 protein into single entries with the most common DNA and genes. TCRdb's processing, not the authors', yielded these V and J calls. The sample table records approximately 790,000 distinct CDR3 sequences; around 68% of these occur just once. The ten largest make up around a quarter of the sample.

The paper as a whole reports these results and caveats: Conclusive comparison of naive and antigen-experienced compartments was prevented by the profiling of bulk unsorted PBMCs. Estimates of total diversity based on one million sequenced T cells were regarded as lower bounds and as underestimates. Compared with the aged group, the long-lived group had more naive CD4+ T cells, fewer expanded clones and increased TCR diversity, suggesting age selection. As age increased, observed TCR beta diversity per million T cells dropped in a roughly linear way, and a significant reduction was already evident by age about 40. Observed TCR beta diversity correlated strongly with the percentage of naive T cells measured by flow cytometry. The CMV infection status of donors was not known, potentially confounding age-related changes in expanded clonotypes.

The TCR sequence derives from a man under 40 in good health. The chain uses TRBV10-3 and TRBJ2-7; the D gene is perhaps TRBD1 or TRBD2, as each covers 5 bases. The J call is doubtful: the DNA matches TRBJ2-5 better. Material for sequencing was blood. CDR3 sequence: CAISTGTNQETQYF. The nucleotide sequence reads TGTGCCATCAGTACCGGGACGAACCAAGAGACCCAGTACTTC.